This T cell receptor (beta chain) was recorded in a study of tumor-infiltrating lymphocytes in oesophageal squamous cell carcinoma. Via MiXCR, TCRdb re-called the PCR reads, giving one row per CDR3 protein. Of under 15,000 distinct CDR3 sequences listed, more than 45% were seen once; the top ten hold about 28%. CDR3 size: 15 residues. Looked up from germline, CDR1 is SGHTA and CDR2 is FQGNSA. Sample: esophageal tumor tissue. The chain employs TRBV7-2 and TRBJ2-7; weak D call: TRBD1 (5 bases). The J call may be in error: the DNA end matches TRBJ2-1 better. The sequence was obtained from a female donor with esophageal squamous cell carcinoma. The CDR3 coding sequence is TGTGCCAGCAGCTTAGGGAGACAGACCTATAGTGAGCAGTTCTTC. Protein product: CASSLGRQTYSEQFF.